This record covers a single T cell receptor beta chain. V was cut by 4 bases and J by 0 bases, with 12 bases left in between. The CDR3 loop spans 15 amino acids. The germline gives CDR1 SEHNR, CDR2 FQNEAQ (reference sequence). These data belong to a study of T-cell reconstitution after alpha-beta-depleted transplantation in children. Unique molecular identifiers were used to barcode this TCRbeta library. Each CDR3 protein gets one entry after TCRdb re-called the PCR reads with MiXCR. The sample consists of 170,000 or so distinct CDR3 sequences, about 6.4% of them appearing once. The source of this sequence is a human donor who donated a stem cell graft to a child with Wiskott-Aldrich syndrome. This sequence joins TRBV7-9 and TRBJ1-1; D possibly corresponds to TRBD1 (5 bases). Sample: PBMCs from the stem cell graft donor, taken from the stem cell graft. This chain's CDR3 is CASSWGGFLNTEAFF. In nucleotides, the CDR3 is TGTGCCAGCAGCTGGGGCGGATTCCTGAACACTGAAGCTTTCTTT.